This T cell receptor beta chain was sequenced in a study of shared clonotypes between healthy human individuals. Study-level information: In total, the donors were a couple of women and three men aged 18 to 49.

Points on this clone: Its antigen is unknown.

Study-level results: Shared across several donors were roughly 5% of the naive CD4 clonotypes. Having only a few donors restricted how much genetic and exposure-history diversity was captured.

Assay used: immunoSEQ multiplex PCR; TCRdb lists only in-frame clones, some missing. The repertoire holds about 120,000 clones, with roughly two thirds as singletons. This CDR3 spans 14 amino acids. Germline V gene lookup returns CDR1 SQVTM and CDR2 ANQGSEA. J gave up 5 bases and V 4 bases, and 10 bases lay outside the gene matches. Material for sequencing was memory CD8+ T cells sorted from blood. The subset was: CD45RO+ cells pooled with CCR7-negative TemRA cells. V is TRBV29-1 and J is TRBJ2-7; TRBD1 matches 8 bases. The receptor comes from a woman aged 25 to 39 in good health. DNA for the CDR3: TGCAGCGTTGTTGGGTGGTCAGGGGGCAACGAGCAGTACTTC. Amino acids: CSVVGWSGGNEQYF.